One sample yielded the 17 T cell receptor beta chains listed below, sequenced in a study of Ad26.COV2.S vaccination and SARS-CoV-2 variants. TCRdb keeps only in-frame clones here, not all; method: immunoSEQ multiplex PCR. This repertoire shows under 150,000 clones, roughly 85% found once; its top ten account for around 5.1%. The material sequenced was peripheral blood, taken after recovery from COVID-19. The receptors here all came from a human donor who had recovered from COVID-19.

The CDR3 DNA reads TGCGCCAGCAGCTTGGATGGGAGTAATTCACCCCTCCACTTT. It translates to CASSLDGSNSPLHF. V and J are TRBV5-1 and TRBJ1-6; D is unclear. Trimming took off 0 bases at V and 6 bases at J, with 7 bases between the two ends. The CDR3 spans 14 residues. Germline-derived CDR1 and CDR2 are SGHRS and YFSETQ.

CDR3 nucleotides: TGTGCCAGCAGCCTGGGAGGTGCCGCCTTCCAAGAGACCCAGTACTTC. Residues: CASSLGGAAFQETQYF. The rearrangement links TRBV14 to TRBJ2-5, with D possibly matching TRBD2 (6 bases). Between the trimmed V and J ends, which lost 4 bases and 1 base, there was a span of 16 bases. Germline loops: CDR1 SGHDN, CDR2 FVKESK. The CDR3 spans 16 residues.

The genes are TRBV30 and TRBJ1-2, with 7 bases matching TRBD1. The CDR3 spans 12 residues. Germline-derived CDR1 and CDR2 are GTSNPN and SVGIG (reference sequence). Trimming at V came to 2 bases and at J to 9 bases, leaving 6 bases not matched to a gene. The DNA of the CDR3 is TGTGCCTGGAGTAAGGGGGCAGGGAGCTACACCTTC. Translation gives CAWSKGAGSYTF.

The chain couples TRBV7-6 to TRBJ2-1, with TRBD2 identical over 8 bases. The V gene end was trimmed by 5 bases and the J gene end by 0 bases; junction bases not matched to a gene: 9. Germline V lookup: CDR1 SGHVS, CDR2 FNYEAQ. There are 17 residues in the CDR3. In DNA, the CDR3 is TGTGCCAGCAGCCCTGTTGCACTAGCGGCCTCCTACAATGAGCAGTTCTTC. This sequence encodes CASSPVALAASYNEQFF.

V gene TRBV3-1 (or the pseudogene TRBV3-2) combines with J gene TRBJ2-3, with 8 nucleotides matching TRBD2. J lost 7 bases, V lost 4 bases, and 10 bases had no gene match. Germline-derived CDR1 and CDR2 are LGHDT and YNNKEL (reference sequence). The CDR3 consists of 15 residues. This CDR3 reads CASSPPGLALHTQYF. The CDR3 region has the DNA TGTGCCAGCAGCCCCCCCGGACTAGCTCTTCATACGCAGTATTTT.

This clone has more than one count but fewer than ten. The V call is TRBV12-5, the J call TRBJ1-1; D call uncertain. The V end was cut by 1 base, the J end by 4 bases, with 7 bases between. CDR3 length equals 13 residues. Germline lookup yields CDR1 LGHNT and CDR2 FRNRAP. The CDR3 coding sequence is TGTGCTAGTGGTTTGGGGCGGACCACTGAAGCTTTCTTT. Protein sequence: CASGLGRTTEAFF.

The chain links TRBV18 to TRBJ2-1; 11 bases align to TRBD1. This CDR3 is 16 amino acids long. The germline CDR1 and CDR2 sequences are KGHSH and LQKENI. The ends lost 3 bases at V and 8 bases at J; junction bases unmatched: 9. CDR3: CASSPLPGQGGHEQFF. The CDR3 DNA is TGTGCCAGCTCACCCCTACCGGGACAGGGGGGACATGAGCAGTTCTTC.

CDR3: CASSPEGLAGGLTQYF. As DNA, the CDR3 is TGCGCCAGCAGCCCCGAGGGACTAGCGGGGGGCCTTACGCAGTATTTT. This chain uses TRBV5-1 with TRBJ2-3; TRBD2 matches at 15 bases. J was trimmed by 8 bases and V by 4 bases; bases with no gene match: 8. The CDR3 runs to 16 residues. The germline gives CDR1 SGHRS, CDR2 YFSETQ.

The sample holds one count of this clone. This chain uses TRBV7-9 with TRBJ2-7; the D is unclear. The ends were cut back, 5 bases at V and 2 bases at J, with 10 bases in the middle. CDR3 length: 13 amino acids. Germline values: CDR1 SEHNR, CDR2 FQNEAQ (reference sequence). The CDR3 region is CASSPGGAYEQYF. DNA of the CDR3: TGTGCCAGCAGCCCCGGTGGTGCCTACGAGCAGTACTTC.

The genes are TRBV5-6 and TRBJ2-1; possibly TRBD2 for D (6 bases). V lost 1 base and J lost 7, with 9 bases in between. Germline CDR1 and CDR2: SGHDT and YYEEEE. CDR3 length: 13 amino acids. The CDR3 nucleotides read TGTGCCAGCAGCTTGCCAGGAGGGAATGAGCAGTTCTTC. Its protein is CASSLPGGNEQFF.

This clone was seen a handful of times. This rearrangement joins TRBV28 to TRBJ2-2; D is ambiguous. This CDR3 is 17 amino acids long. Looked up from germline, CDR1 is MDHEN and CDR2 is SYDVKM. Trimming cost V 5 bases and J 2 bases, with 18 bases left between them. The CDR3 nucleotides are TGTGCCAGCAGTCGGCGCGCGAGGCCCTCAAACACCGGGGAGCTGTTTTTT. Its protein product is CASSRRARPSNTGELFF.

The CDR3 DNA sequence: TGTGCCAGCTCGGAGAGGCTCCAGTACAATGAGCAGTTCTTC. Translated: CASSERLQYNEQFF. V and J are TRBV2 and TRBJ2-1; no clear D gene. This CDR3 region has 14 residues. Trimming took off 8 bases at V and 4 bases at J, with 15 bases between the two ends. Germline CDR1 and CDR2: SNHLY and FYNNEI.

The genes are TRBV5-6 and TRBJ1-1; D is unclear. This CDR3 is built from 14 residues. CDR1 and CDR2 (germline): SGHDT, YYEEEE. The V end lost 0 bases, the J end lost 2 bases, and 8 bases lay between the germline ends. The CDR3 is CASSLGSVNTEAFF. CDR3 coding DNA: TGTGCCAGCAGCTTGGGATCGGTCAACACTGAAGCTTTCTTT.

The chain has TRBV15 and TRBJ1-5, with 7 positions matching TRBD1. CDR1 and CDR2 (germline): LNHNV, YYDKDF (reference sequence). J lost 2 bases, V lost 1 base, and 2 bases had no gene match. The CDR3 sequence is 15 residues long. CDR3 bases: TGTGCCACCAGCAGAGTCGGACAGGGCAATCAGCCCCAGCATTTT. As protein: CATSRVGQGNQPQHF.

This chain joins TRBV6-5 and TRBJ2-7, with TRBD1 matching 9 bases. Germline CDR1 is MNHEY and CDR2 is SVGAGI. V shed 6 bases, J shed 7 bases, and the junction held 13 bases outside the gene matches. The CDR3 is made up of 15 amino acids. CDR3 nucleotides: TGTGCCAGCAGGCACGGTGGGACAGGGAGTCTTGAGCAGTACTTC. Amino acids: CASRHGGTGSLEQYF.

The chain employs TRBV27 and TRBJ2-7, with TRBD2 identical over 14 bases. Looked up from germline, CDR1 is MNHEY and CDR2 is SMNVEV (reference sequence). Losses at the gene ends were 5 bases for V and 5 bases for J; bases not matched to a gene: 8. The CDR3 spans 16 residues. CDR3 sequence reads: CASSPLTSGGAHEQYF. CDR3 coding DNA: TGTGCCAGCAGTCCCCTGACTAGCGGGGGGGCCCACGAGCAGTACTTC.

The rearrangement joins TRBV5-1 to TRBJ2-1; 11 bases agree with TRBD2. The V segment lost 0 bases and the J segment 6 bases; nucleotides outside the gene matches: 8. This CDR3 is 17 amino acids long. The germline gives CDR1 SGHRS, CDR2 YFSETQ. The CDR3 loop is CASSLAPIAGGLNEQFF. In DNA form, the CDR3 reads TGCGCCAGCAGCTTGGCCCCCATAGCGGGGGGGCTCAATGAGCAGTTCTTC.